This T cell receptor (beta chain) stems from a study of blood T cell repertoires in COVID-19. Clones were read by immunoSEQ multiplex PCR, and TCRdb kept only the in-frame ones, dropping some. The sample has 200,000 to 250,000 clones, about 90% seen once. This clone was detected only a few times. The sequenced sample consisted of PBMCs or T cells enriched from blood (not recorded which). This TCR was sampled from a woman between 50 and 59 years old in a cohort exposed to, infected with or recovered from COVID-19 (not recorded which).

CDR3 DNA sequence: TGTGCCAGCAGCCAAGACTCGGGTCGGGACTACGAGCAGTACTTC. This translates into CASSQDSGRDYEQYF. This chain links TRBV4-2 with TRBJ2-7; D may be TRBD2 (5 bases). This CDR3 spans 15 amino acids. Germline values: CDR1 LGHNA, CDR2 YNFKEQ. V gave up 0 bases and J gave up 3 bases, with 12 bases separating them.